This entry features one T cell receptor beta chain sequence. These data come from a study of T cell repertoires in cytomegalovirus infection. TCRdb re-called the reads through MiXCR, storing one row per CDR3 protein. This table has roughly 720,000 distinct CDR3 sequences, 35% appearing once. The CDR3 length is 14 residues. V was cut by 3 bases and J by 5 bases, with 11 bases left in between. Sequencing input: PBMCs. The rearrangement uses TRBV12-3 or TRBV12-4 and TRBJ2-1, with TRBD2 as a possible D gene (5 bases). The TCR was taken from a human donor in good health (CMV status not recorded). Some clones in this sample may be carry-over from other donors' samples. The CDR3 spells CASSFALDHNEQFF. In DNA, the CDR3 is TGTGCCAGCAGTTTCGCACTAGATCACAATGAGCAGTTCTTC.